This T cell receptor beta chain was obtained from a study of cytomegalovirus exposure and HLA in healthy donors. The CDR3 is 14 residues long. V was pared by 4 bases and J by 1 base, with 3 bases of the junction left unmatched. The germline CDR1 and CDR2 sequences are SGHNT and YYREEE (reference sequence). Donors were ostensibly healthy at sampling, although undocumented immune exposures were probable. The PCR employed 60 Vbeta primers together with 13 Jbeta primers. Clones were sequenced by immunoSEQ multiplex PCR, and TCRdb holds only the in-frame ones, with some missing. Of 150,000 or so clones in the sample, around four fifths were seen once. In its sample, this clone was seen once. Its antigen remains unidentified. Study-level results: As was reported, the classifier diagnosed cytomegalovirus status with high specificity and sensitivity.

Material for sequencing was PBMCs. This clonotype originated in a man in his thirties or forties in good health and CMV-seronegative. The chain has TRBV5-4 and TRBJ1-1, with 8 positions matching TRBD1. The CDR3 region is CASSPQGGNTEAFF. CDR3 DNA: TGTGCCAGCAGCCCACAGGGGGGGAACACTGAAGCTTTCTTT.